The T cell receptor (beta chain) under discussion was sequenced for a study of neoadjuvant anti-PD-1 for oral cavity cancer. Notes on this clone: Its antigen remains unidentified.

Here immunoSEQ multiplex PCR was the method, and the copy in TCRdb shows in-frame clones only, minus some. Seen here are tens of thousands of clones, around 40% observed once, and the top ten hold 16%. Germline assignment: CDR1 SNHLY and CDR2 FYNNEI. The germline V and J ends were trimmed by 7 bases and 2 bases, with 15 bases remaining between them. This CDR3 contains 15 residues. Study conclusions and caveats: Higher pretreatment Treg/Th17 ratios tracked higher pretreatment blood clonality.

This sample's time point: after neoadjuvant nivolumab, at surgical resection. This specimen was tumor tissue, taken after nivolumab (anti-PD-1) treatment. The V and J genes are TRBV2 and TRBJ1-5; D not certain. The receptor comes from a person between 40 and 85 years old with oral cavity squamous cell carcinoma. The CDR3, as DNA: TGTGCCAGCACCTTGGGCGTGGGTGGCAATCAGCCCCAGCATTTT. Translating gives CASTLGVGGNQPQHF.